The 23 T cell receptor beta chains below were found in one sample sequenced in a study of cytomegalovirus exposure and HLA in healthy donors. In the PCR, 60 Vbeta and 13 Jbeta primers were used. Assay used: immunoSEQ multiplex PCR; TCRdb lists only in-frame clones, some missing. The sample yields about 200,000 clones, 79% seen once. Sequencing used PBMCs. These receptors were taken from a woman aged 25 to 39 in good health and CMV-seropositive.

This clone came up a few times. The chain carries TRBV19 and TRBJ2-7; D is uncertain. The CDR3 has 13 amino acids. Germline V gives CDR1 LNHDA, CDR2 SQIVND (reference sequence). Trimming removed 7 bases from V and 3 bases from J, with 13 bases in between. CDR3 sequence (DNA): TGTGCCAGTACCTCTAGTCTTGGCTACGAGCAGTACTTC. It specifies CASTSSLGYEQYF. The whole variable domain, filled in from reference TRBV19 and TRBJ2-7, reads DGGITQSPKYLFRKEGQNVTLSCEQNLNHDAMYWYRQDPGQGLRLIYYSQIVNDFQKGDIAEGYSVSREKKESFPLTVTSAQKNPTAFYLCASTSSLGYEQYFGPGTRLTVT.

This clone was detected only a few times. The chain recombines TRBV9 with TRBJ1-5; maybe TRBD1 (6 bases). With 3 bases removed from V and 5 bases from J, the gap between germline ends came to 12 bases. This CDR3 is 14 amino acids long. Germline V CDR1 and CDR2: SGDLS, YYNGEE. The CDR3 region is CASSASTGDQPQHF. As DNA, the CDR3 is TGTGCCAGCAGCGCATCGACAGGCGATCAGCCCCAGCATTTT.

Only a few counts were recorded for this clone. CDR3 DNA sequence: TGTGCCAGCAGTGTTGAACTAGCGGGGACCACCTACGAGCAGTACTTC. This sequence encodes CASSVELAGTTYEQYF. The chain carries TRBV6-1 and TRBJ2-7; 10 bases are a match to TRBD2. V lost 4 bases to trimming and J lost 2 bases; unmatched junction nucleotides: 8. The germline V gene encodes CDR1 MNHNS and CDR2 SASEGT. The CDR3 consists of 16 residues.

This rearrangement joins TRBV13 to TRBJ2-1; 9 bases match TRBD2. The CDR3 totals 16 residues. V lost 1 base and J lost 8; bases outside the gene matches: 9. Germline CDR1 is PRHDT and CDR2 is FYEKMQ (reference sequence). This CDR3 reads CASSLVYSGRSDEQFF. The CDR3, as DNA: TGTGCCAGCAGCTTAGTTTATAGCGGGAGAAGCGATGAGCAGTTCTTC.

This rearrangement joins TRBV27 to TRBJ1-2, with TRBD1 matching over 9 bases. Per germline, CDR1 MNHEY and CDR2 SMNVEV (reference sequence). This CDR3 contains 20 residues. V was pared by 3 bases and J by 0 bases, with 17 bases of the junction left unmatched. CDR3 loop: CASSLSPTGGLTDANYGYTF. The CDR3 DNA sequence: TGTGCCAGCAGTTTGAGTCCCACAGGGGGCCTCACCGATGCTAACTATGGCTACACCTTC.

This chain links TRBV7-8 with TRBJ1-1; TRBD1 matches 7 bases. This CDR3 is 14 amino acids long. CDR1 SGHVS and CDR2 FQNEAQ come from the germline V gene. Trimming took 4 bases from V and 4 from J; bases not matched to a gene: 6. The CDR3 region has the DNA TGTGCCAGCAGCTCGGACAGGCCCGGCACTGAAGCTTTCTTT. Protein product: CASSSDRPGTEAFF.

The V gene is TRBV30, the J gene TRBJ1-4; TRBD1 agrees at 8 bases. This CDR3 is 15 amino acids long. V shed 0 bases, J shed 7 bases, and the junction held 7 bases outside the gene matches. CDR1 is GTSNPN and CDR2 is SVGIG in the germline V gene (reference sequence). The CDR3 region is CAWSVGTGGSEKLFF. As DNA, the CDR3 is TGTGCCTGGAGTGTTGGAACAGGGGGTAGTGAAAAACTGTTTTTT.

The CDR3, as DNA: TGTGCCAGCAGTGCGAGTGGAGGAGGTTATGAAAAACTGTTTTTT. Encoded protein: CASSASGGGYEKLFF. The rearrangement links TRBV2 to TRBJ1-4, with D unclear. Between the trimmed V and J ends, which lost 4 bases and 6 bases, there was a span of 15 bases. CDR1 SNHLY and CDR2 FYNNEI come from the germline V gene. The CDR3 has 15 amino acids. The complete variable domain, with remaining parts taken from reference TRBV2 and TRBJ1-4, reads EPEVTQTPSHQVTQMGQEVILRCVPISNHLYFYWYRQILGQKVEFLVSFYNNEISEKSEIFDDQFSVERPDGSNFTLKIRSTKLEDSAMYFCASSASGGGYEKLFFGSGTQLSVL.

This sequence joins TRBV2 and TRBJ1-5, with D possibly being TRBD1 (5 bases). This CDR3 is 13 amino acids long. V was cut by 7 bases and J by 2 bases, with 9 bases left in between. Germline V lookup: CDR1 SNHLY, CDR2 FYNNEI. Here the CDR3 reads CASTGGGNQPQHF. CDR3 nucleotide sequence: TGTGCCAGCACGGGGGGAGGCAATCAGCCCCAGCATTTT.

V and J are TRBV5-6 and TRBJ2-7; D uncertain. The CDR3 is 14 amino acids. With 4 bases removed from V and 0 bases from J, the gap between germline ends came to 11 bases. Germline CDR1 reads SGHDT; CDR2 reads YYEEEE. Here the CDR3 DNA reads TGTGCCAGCAGCCCACAACAGAGCTCCTACGAGCAGTACTTC. Amino acids: CASSPQQSSYEQYF.

Here the CDR3 reads CASSQFGARGWTEAFF. The CDR3 DNA follows: TGTGCCAGCAGCCAGTTTGGGGCCAGGGGGTGGACTGAAGCTTTCTTT. V and J are TRBV7-9 and TRBJ1-1; 7 bases fit TRBD1. CDR3 length: 16 residues. J gave up 5 bases and V 5 bases, and 14 bases lay outside the gene matches. Germline V gives CDR1 SEHNR, CDR2 FQNEAQ (reference sequence).

This chain joins TRBV7-9 and TRBJ2-1; 10 bases map to TRBD1. Trimming took 8 bases from V and 9 from J; bases not matched to a gene: 4. There are 12 residues in the CDR3. Germline CDR1 reads SEHNR; CDR2 reads FQNEAQ (reference sequence). The chain's CDR3 is CASRQGAGEQFF. In DNA form, the CDR3 reads TGTGCCAGCCGACAGGGGGCAGGTGAGCAGTTCTTC.

The chain employs TRBV29-1 and TRBJ1-1; no reliable D call. This CDR3 is built from 13 residues. The V gene's germline CDR1 is SQVTM and CDR2 ANQGSEA. The ends were cut back, 2 bases at V and 5 bases at J, with 12 bases in the middle. CDR3 DNA sequence: TGCAGCGTTGAAAGAAGGAGTGGAACTGAAGCTTTCTTT. Its protein is CSVERRSGTEAFF.

Remarks on this clone: Relative to the germline gene, one junction end is altered; a read error may explain this. This chain uses TRBV19 with TRBJ1-2; no firm D call. This CDR3 is 14 amino acids long. Germline V CDR1 and CDR2: LNHDA, SQIVND (reference sequence). The CDR3, as DNA: TGTGCCAGTAGTACCCACCCCCAAGAAGTGCCGCGACACTTC. Amino acids: CASSTHPQEVPRHF.

This clone occurred once. V is TRBV27 and J is TRBJ2-7; 8 nucleotides match TRBD2. The trim removed 4 bases at V and 4 bases at J, leaving 9 bases unmatched. The germline V gene encodes CDR1 MNHEY and CDR2 SMNVEV (reference sequence). The CDR3 loop spans 15 amino acids. Written as DNA, the CDR3 is TGTGCCAGCAGTTCCTCAGCGGGAGTAGGATACGAGCAGTACTTC. Encoded protein: CASSSSAGVGYEQYF.

The chain employs TRBV29-1 and TRBJ2-1; maybe TRBD2 (5 bases). With 7 bases removed from V and 6 bases from J, the gap between germline ends came to 16 bases. The CDR3 is 13 amino acids. CDR1 is SQVTM and CDR2 is ANQGSEA in the germline V gene. DNA for the CDR3: TGCAGCGCCGCGGAGAGGGCAGGCAATGAGCAGTTCTTC. This encodes CSAAERAGNEQFF.

The gene calls are TRBV7-9 and TRBJ1-3; a possible D gene is TRBD1 (5 bases). This CDR3 contains 15 residues. Germline assignment: CDR1 SEHNR and CDR2 FQNEAQ (reference sequence). Trimming pared 5 bases from V and 0 bases from J, leaving 11 bases between. The CDR3 DNA reads TGTGCCAGCAGCCGGGGGACCAGCTCTGGAAACACCATATATTTT. It translates to CASSRGTSSGNTIYF.

This CDR3 is CASSVQGRSGANVLTF. CDR3 in DNA: TGTGCCAGCAGCGTACAGGGCCGCTCTGGGGCCAACGTCCTGACTTTC. V and J are TRBV9 and TRBJ2-6; D is possibly TRBD1 (5 bases). Per germline, CDR1 SGDLS and CDR2 YYNGEE. Deletions cut 1 base from V and 0 bases from J, with 8 bases between. The CDR3 contains 16 residues.

On this clone itself: At the DNA level, this CDR3 is encoded by other sequences in the same sample as well. The V and J genes are TRBV7-6 and TRBJ1-2; 7 bases are a match to TRBD1. Germline lookup yields CDR1 SGHVS and CDR2 FNYEAQ. The CDR3 covers 13 residues. The J segment lost 3 bases and the V segment lost 5 bases, leaving 3 bases of the junction unmatched. The CDR3 DNA sequence: TGTGCCAGCAGCCTTGGACAGGACTATGGCTACACCTTC. Its protein product is CASSLGQDYGYTF. The full variable domain, rest sourced from reference TRBV7-6 and TRBJ1-2, is GAGVSQSPRYKVTKRGQDVALRCDPISGHVSLYWYRQALGQGPEFLTYFNYEAQQDKSGLPNDRFSAERPEGSISTLTIQRTEQRDSAMYRCASSLGQDYGYTFGSGTRLTVV.

The rearrangement joins TRBV4-2 to TRBJ1-2, with D uncertain. The germline CDR1 and CDR2 sequences are LGHNA and YNFKEQ. The V gene lost 1 base and the J gene lost 6 bases, with 6 bases spanning the gap. This CDR3 spans 12 amino acids. The CDR3 here is CASSQVRDGYTF. CDR3 nucleotides: TGTGCCAGCAGCCAAGTGAGGGATGGCTACACCTTC.

The chain joins TRBV27 to TRBJ2-3, with 9 bases fitting TRBD2. The CDR3 has 18 amino acids. Losses at the gene ends were 2 bases for V and 4 bases for J; bases not matched to a gene: 13. The germline V gene encodes CDR1 MNHEY and CDR2 SMNVEV (reference sequence). This CDR3 is CASSLKSPTGGRADTQYF. The CDR3 DNA reads TGTGCCAGCAGTTTAAAATCCCCCACGGGCGGGAGGGCAGATACGCAGTATTTT.

The chain is built from TRBV15 and TRBJ1-5; D uncertain. This CDR3 is 15 amino acids long. The V gene lost 0 bases and the J gene lost 5 bases, with 11 bases spanning the gap. Looked up from germline, CDR1 is LNHNV and CDR2 is YYDKDF (reference sequence). The CDR3 nucleotides are TGTGCCACCAGCAGAGATGTGGGAGACGATCAGCCCCAGCATTTT. It codes for CATSRDVGDDQPQHF.

The CDR3 nucleotides read TGTGCCAGCAGTTGGAAAACGGGACTGCGCTCTGGAAACACCATATATTTT. Amino acids: CASSWKTGLRSGNTIYF. This chain connects TRBV6-7 to TRBJ1-3; tentatively, D is TRBD1 (5 bases). TRBV6-7 is labeled an ORF, and its function is uncertain. The CDR3 length is 17 residues. The V and J ends lost 4 bases and 0 bases respectively, with 16 bases between them.